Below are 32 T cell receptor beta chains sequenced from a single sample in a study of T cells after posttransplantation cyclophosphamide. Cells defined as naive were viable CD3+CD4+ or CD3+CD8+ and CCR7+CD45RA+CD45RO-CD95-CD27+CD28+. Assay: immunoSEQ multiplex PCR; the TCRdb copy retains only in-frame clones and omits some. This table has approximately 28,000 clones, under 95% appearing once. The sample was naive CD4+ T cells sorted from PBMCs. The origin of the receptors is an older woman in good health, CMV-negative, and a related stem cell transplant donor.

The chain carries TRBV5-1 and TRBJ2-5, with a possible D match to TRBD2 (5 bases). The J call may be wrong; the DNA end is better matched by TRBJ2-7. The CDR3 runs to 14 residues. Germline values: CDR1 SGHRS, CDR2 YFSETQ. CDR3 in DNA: TGCGCCAGCAGCCGTGTGGAGGCTGCCGGCGAGCAGTACTTC. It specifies CASSRVEAAGEQYF.

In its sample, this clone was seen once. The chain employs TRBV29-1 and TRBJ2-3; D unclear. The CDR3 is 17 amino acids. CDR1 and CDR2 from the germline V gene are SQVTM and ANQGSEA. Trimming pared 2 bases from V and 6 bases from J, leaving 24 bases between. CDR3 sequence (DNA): TGCAGCGTTGAACTGATTGGTCGCTCCGCACACGCCGATACGCAGTATTTT. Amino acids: CSVELIGRSAHADTQYF.

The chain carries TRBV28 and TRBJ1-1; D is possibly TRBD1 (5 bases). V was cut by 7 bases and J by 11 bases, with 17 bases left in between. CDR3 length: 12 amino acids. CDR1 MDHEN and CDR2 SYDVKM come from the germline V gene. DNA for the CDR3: TGTGCCAGCAAACAGGCGATCTCCGGGGCTTTCTTT. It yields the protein CASKQAISGAFF.

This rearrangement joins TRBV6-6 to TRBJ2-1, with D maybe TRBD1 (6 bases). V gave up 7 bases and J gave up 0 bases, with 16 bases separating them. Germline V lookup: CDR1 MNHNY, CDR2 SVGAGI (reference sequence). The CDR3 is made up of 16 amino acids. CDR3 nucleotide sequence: TGTGCCAGCAACCACTACAGGGTCAGCTCCTACAATGAGCAGTTCTTC. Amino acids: CASNHYRVSSYNEQFF.

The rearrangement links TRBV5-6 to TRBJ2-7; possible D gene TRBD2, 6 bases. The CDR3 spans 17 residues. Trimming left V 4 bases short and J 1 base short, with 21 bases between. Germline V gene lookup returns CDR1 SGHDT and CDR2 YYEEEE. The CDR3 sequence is CASSPWSGGTQSYEQYF. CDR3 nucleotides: TGTGCCAGCAGCCCTTGGAGTGGCGGGACGCAATCCTACGAGCAGTACTTC.

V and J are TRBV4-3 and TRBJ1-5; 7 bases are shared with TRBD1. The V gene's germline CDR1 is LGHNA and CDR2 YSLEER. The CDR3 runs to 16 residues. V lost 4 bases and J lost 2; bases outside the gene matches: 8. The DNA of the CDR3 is TGCGCCAGCAGCCGAAGGGACAGTACGCGCAATCAGCCCCAGCATTTT. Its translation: CASSRRDSTRNQPQHF.

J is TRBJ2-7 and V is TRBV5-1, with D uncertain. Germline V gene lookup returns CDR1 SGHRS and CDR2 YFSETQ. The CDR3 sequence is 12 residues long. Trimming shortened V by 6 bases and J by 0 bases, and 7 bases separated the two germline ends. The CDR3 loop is CASTDTSYEQYF. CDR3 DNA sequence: TGCGCCAGCACAGACACCTCCTACGAGCAGTACTTC.

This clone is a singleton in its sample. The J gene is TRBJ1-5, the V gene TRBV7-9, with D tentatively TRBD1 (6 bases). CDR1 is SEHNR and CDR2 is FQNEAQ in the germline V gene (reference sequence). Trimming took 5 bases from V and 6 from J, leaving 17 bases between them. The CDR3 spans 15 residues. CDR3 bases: TGTGCCAGCAGCGCCACGGGGGGGGCCGTTCAGCCCCAGCATTTT. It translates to CASSATGGAVQPQHF.

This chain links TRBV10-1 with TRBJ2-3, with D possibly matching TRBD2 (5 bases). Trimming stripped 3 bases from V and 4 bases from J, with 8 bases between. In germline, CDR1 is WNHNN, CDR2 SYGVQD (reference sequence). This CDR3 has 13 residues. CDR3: CASSDLASDTQYF. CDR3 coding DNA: TGCGCCAGCAGTGACCTAGCTTCAGATACGCAGTATTTT.

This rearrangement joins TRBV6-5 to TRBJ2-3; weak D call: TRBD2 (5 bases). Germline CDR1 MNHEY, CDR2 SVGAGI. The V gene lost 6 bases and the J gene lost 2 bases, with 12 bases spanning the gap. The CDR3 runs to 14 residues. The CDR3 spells CASSIRGYTDTQYF. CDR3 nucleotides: TGTGCCAGCAGCATTCGGGGTTACACAGATACGCAGTATTTT.

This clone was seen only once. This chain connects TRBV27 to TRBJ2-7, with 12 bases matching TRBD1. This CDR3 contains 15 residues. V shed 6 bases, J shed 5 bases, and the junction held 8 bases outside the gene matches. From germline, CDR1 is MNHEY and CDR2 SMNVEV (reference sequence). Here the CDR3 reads CASSGDRGQIHEQYF. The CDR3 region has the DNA TGTGCCAGCAGCGGGGACAGGGGGCAGATACACGAGCAGTACTTC.

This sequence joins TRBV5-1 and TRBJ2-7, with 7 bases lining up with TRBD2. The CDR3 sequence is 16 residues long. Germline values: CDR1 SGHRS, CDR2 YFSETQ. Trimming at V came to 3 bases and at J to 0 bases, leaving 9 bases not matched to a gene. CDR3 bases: TGCGCCAGCAGCTGGGAAACCGGGACTAACTCCTACGAGCAGTACTTC. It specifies CASSWETGTNSYEQYF.

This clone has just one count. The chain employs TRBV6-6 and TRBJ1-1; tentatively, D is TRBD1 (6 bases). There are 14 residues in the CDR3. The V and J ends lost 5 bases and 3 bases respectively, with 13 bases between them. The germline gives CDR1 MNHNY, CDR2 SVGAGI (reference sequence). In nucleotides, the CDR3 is TGTGCCAGCAGTCTCCGACAGGAACACACTGAAGCTTTCTTT. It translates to CASSLRQEHTEAFF.

The CDR3, as DNA: TGCGCCAGCAGCTTGGACCCGGGACAGGGGTACAATGAGCAGTTCTTC. Translation gives CASSLDPGQGYNEQFF. J is TRBJ2-1 and V is TRBV5-1; TRBD1 matches 10 bases. The CDR3 is made up of 16 amino acids. Germline CDR1 reads SGHRS; CDR2 reads YFSETQ. V shed 0 bases and J 4 bases; nucleotides not matched to a gene: 4.

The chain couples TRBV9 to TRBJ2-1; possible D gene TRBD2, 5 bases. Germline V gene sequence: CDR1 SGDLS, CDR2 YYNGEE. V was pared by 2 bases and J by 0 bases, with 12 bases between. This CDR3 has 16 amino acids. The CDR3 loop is CASSVGSGNSYNEQFF. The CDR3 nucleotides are TGTGCCAGCAGCGTCGGTTCGGGAAACTCCTACAATGAGCAGTTCTTC.

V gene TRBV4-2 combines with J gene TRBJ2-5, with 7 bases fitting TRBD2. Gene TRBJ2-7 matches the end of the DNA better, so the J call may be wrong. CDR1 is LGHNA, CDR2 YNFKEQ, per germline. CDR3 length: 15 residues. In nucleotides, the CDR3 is TGTGCCAGCAGCCAAGATGCTAGCGGTACCTACGAGCAGTACTTC. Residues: CASSQDASGTYEQYF.

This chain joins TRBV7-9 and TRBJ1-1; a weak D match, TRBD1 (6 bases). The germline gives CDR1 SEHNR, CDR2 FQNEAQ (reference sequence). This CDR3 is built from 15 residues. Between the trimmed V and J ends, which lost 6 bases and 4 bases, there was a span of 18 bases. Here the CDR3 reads CASRSQAGVATEAFF. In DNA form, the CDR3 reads TGTGCCAGCAGATCTCAGGCAGGGGTGGCCACTGAAGCTTTCTTT.

The CDR3, as DNA: TGTGCCAGCAGCGCAGCAGGGGTCAACACCGGGGAGCTGTTTTTT. Protein: CASSAAGVNTGELFF. The chain links TRBV9 to TRBJ2-2; possibly TRBD1 for D (6 bases). The germline gives CDR1 SGDLS, CDR2 YYNGEE. This CDR3 has 15 residues. Trimming shortened V by 3 bases and J by 2 bases, and 11 bases separated the two germline ends.

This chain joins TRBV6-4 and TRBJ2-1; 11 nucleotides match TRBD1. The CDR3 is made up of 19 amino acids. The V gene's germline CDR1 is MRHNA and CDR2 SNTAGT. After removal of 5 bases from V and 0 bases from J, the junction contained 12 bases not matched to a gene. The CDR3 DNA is TGTGCCAGCAGTCCGGGGACAGGGGGACAACTGAGCTCCTACAATGAGCAGTTCTTC. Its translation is CASSPGTGGQLSSYNEQFF.

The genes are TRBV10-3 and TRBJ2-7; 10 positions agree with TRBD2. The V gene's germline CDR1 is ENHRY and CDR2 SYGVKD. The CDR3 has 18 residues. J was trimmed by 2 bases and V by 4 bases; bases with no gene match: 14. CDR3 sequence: CAISGIAGGGVRTYEQYF. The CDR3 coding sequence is TGTGCCATCAGTGGGATAGCGGGAGGCGGAGTGAGGACCTACGAGCAGTACTTC.

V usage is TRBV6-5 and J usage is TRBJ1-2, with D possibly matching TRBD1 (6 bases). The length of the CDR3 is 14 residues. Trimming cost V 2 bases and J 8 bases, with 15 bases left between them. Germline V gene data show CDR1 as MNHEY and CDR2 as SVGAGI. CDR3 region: CASSYQPRQEGYTF. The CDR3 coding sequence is TGTGCCAGCAGTTACCAACCTCGACAGGAGGGCTACACCTTC.

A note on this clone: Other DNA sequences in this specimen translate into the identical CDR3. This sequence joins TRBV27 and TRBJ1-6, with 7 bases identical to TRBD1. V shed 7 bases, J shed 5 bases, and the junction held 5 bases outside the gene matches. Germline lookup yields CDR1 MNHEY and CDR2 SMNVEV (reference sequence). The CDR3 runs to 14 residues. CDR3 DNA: TGTGCCAGCACGGGACAGCCAGATAATTCACCCCTCCACTTT. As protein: CASTGQPDNSPLHF.

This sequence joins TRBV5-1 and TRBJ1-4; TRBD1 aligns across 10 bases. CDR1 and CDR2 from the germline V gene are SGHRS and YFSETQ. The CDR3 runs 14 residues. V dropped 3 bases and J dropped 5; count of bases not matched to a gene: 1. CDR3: CASSSTGGNEKLFF. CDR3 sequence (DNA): TGCGCCAGCAGCTCGACAGGGGGCAATGAAAAACTGTTTTTT.

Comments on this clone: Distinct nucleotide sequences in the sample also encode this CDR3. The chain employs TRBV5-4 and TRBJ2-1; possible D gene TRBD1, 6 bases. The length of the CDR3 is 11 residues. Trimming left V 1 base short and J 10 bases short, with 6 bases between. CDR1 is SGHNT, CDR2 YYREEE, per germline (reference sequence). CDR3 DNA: TGTGCCAGCAGCTTGCAGGGGGAGCAGTTCTTC. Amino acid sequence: CASSLQGEQFF. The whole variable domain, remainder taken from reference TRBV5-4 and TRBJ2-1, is ETGVTQSPTHLIKTRGQQVTLRCSSQSGHNTVSWYQQALGQGPQFIFQYYREEENGRGNFPPRFSGLQFPNYSSELNVNALELDDSALYLCASSLQGEQFFGPGTRLTVL.

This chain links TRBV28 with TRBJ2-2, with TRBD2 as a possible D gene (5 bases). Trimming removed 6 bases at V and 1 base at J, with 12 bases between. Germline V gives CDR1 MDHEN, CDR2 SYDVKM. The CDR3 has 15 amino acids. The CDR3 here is CASRWGSVNTGELFF. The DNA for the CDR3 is TGTGCCAGCAGATGGGGTAGCGTGAACACCGGGGAGCTGTTTTTT.

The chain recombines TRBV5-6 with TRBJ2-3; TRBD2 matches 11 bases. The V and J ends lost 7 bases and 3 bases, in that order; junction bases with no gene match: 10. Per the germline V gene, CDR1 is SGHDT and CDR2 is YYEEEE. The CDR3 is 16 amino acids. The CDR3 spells CASQLTSGSRTDTQYF. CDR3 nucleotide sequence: TGTGCCAGCCAGCTAACTAGCGGGAGCAGAACAGATACGCAGTATTTT. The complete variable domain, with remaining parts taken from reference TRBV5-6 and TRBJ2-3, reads DAGVTQSPTHLIKTRGQQVTLRCSPKSGHDTVSWYQQALGQGPQFIFQYYEEEERQRGNFPDRFSGHQFPNYSSELNVNALLLGDSALYLCASQLTSGSRTDTQYFGPGTRLTVL.

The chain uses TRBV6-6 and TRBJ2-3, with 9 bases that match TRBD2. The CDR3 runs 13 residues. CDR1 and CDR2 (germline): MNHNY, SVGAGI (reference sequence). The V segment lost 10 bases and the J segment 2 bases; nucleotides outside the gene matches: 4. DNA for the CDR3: TGTGCCACTAGCGGGGAGATCACAGATACGCAGTATTTT. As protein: CATSGEITDTQYF.

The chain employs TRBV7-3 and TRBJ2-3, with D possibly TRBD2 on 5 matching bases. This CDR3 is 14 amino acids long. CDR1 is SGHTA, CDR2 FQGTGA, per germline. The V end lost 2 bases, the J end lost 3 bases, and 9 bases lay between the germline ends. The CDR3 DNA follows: TGTGCCAGCAGCTTATCGGGGAATACAGATACGCAGTATTTT. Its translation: CASSLSGNTDTQYF.

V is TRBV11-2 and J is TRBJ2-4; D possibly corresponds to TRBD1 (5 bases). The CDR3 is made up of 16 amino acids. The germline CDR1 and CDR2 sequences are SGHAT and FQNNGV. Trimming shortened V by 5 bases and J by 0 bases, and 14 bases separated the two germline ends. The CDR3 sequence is CASSPQEQLAKNIQYF. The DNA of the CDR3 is TGTGCCAGCAGCCCACAGGAGCAACTAGCCAAAAACATTCAGTACTTC.

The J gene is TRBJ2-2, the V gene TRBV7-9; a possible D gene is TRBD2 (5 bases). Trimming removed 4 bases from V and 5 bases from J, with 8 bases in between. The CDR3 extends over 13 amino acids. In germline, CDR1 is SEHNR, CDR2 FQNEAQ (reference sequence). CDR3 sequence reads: CASSSGGTGELFF. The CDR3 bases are TGTGCCAGCAGCTCAGGAGGTACCGGGGAGCTGTTTTTT.

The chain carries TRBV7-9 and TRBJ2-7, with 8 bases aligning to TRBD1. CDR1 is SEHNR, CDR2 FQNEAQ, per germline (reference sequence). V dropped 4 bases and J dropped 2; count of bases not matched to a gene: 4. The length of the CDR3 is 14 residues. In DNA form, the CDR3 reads TGTGCCAGCAGCTCCCAGGGGGCGGCCTACGAGCAGTACTTC. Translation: CASSSQGAAYEQYF.

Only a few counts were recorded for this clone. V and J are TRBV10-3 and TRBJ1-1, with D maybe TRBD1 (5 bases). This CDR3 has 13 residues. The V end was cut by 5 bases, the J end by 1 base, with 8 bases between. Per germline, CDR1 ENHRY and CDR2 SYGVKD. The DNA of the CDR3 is TGTGCCATCAGTAACCAGGGGAACACTGAAGCTTTCTTT. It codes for CAISNQGNTEAFF.